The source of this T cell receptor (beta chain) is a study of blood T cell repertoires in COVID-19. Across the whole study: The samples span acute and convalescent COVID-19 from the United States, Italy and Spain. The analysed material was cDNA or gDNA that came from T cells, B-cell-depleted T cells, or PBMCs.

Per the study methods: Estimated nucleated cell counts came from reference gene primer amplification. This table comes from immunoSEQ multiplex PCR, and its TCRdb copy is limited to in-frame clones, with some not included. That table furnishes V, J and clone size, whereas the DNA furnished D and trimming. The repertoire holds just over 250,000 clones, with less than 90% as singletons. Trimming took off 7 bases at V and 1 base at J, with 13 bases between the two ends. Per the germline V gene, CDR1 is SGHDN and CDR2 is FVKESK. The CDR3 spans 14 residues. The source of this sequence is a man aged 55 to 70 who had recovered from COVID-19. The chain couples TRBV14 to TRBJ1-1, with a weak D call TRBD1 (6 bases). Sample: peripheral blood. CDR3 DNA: TGTGCCAGCACAGTCGGACAGCGGAACACTGAAGCTTTCTTT. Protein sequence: CASTVGQRNTEAFF.